This T cell receptor beta chain was profiled in a study of T cells in Graves' hyperthyroidism and ophthalmopathy. The length of the CDR3 is 15 residues. V lost 3 bases to trimming and J lost 4 bases, with 15 bases between them. RNA transcripts yielded amplified TCR beta CDR3 regions. In the first-round RT-PCR of the TCR CDR3, the HTBI primer set was used. TCRdb fed the multiplex PCR reads into MiXCR, producing one record per CDR3 protein. The table shows around 440,000 distinct CDR3 sequences, with less than 20% occurring only once. Orbital computed tomography and thyroid ultrasound, together with serum TRAb and thyroxine and clinical symptoms, were used for diagnoses. This clonotype was counted at least ten times.

The TCR originated in a woman between 18 and 30 years old with Graves' hyperthyroidism. The material sequenced was blood. The chain couples TRBV12-3 or TRBV12-4 to TRBJ1-1; possible D gene TRBD1, 6 bases. CDR3 amino acids: CASSFSRDILTEAFF. For the CDR3, the DNA is TGTGCCAGCAGTTTCAGTCGGGACATTCTCACTGAAGCTTTCTTT.